This TCR beta chain was recorded in a study of T cell repertoires in cytomegalovirus infection. Study background: Matching HLA type and CMV infection were both indicated by public TCR beta signatures. Study-wide points: There were carriers of CMV plus the relevant HLA, and cumulative public TCR beta family frequency identified them. The response measured ex vivo was dominated by TCR beta clonotypes (HLA-C-restricted and CMV-specific).

TCRdb processed the reads anew with MiXCR; each CDR3 protein has one entry. The sample contains about 260,000 distinct CDR3 sequences, 12% to 15% of which appear only once. Unmatched junction bases numbered 0, after V lost 0 bases and J lost 3 bases. Germline CDR1 and CDR2: SGHTA and FQGTGA. This CDR3 spans 14 amino acids. This clonotype appeared many times. Its target is unknown. The chain combines TRBV7-3 with TRBJ2-5; 8 bases are shared with TRBD2. The clonotype was recovered from a human donor in good health (CMV status not recorded). Some clones in this sample may be carry-over from other donors' samples. Sequenced: PBMCs. The CDR3 spells CASSLTAGEETQYF. The CDR3 bases are TGTGCCAGCAGCTTAACAGCGGGGGAAGAGACCCAGTACTTC.